This TCR beta chain was obtained from a study of cytomegalovirus exposure and HLA in healthy donors. In the PCR, 60 Vbeta and 13 Jbeta primers were used. Clones were sequenced by immunoSEQ multiplex PCR, and TCRdb holds only the in-frame ones, with some missing. In the table there are under 200,000 clones, 75% to 90% of which are singletons. V lost 1 base to trimming and J lost 6 bases, with 15 bases between them. CDR3 size: 15 residues. Per the germline V gene, CDR1 is SGHKS and CDR2 is YYEKEE (reference sequence). Nominal health characterized the donors when sampled, though unrecorded immune exposures were likely. Findings and limits, study-wide: In a later analysis, HLA-associated beta chains showed higher expansion and lower generation probabilities than comparable chains.

As regards this clone: As yet, its antigen is unknown.

The sequence came from a girl aged 2-10 years in good health and CMV-seropositive. V gene TRBV5-5 combines with J gene TRBJ2-3; TRBD1 is a possible D gene (5 bases). Sequencing used PBMCs. CDR3 sequence: CASSLSRVQTDTQYF. CDR3 nucleotide sequence: TGTGCCAGCAGCTTGTCCAGGGTACAAACCGATACGCAGTATTTT. Full variable domain (rest looked up from reference TRBV5-5 and TRBJ2-3): DAGVTQSPTHLIKTRGQQVTLRCSPISGHKSVSWYQQVLGQGPQFIFQYYEKEERGRGNFPDRFSARQFPNYSSELNVNALLLGDSALYLCASSLSRVQTDTQYFGPGTRLTVL.